One and the same sample provided the 16 T cell receptor beta chains below, sequenced in a study of CD8+CD57+ T cells in acquired aplastic anemia. Individuals selected for sequencing had exhibited CD8+CD57+ cell expansion on flow cytometry. Using genomic DNA as the template, TCR beta VDJ and CDR3 profiling was carried out. TCRdb reanalysed the reads using MiXCR and keeps one entry per CDR3 protein. The profile shows 150,000 to 200,000 distinct CDR3 sequences, just under 50% of them singletons. The sample was sorted CD4+, CD8+, or CD8+CD57+ T cells (not recorded which) from PBMCs. These receptors came from a human donor with aplastic anemia.

The J gene is TRBJ2-2, the V gene TRBV2; maybe TRBD2 (6 bases). Germline loops: CDR1 SNHLY, CDR2 FYNNEI. Deletions cut 6 bases from V and 4 bases from J, with 12 bases between. The CDR3 totals 14 residues. The CDR3 DNA reads as TGTGCCAGCAGGGAGGGACTCCGCACCGGGGAGCTGTTTTTT. It translates to CASREGLRTGELFF.

This clonotype was counted a few times. The chain couples TRBV20-1 to TRBJ2-1; weak D call: TRBD1 (6 bases). Germline CDR1 DFQATT, CDR2 SNEGSKA (reference sequence). V lost 0 bases, J lost 3 bases, and 12 bases lay in between. This CDR3 region has 15 residues. This CDR3 reads CSARETGPDYNEQFF. DNA for the CDR3: TGCAGTGCTAGAGAAACAGGGCCCGACTACAATGAGCAGTTCTTC.

The rearrangement joins TRBV7-3 to TRBJ2-2; 11 bases map to TRBD1. Germline V gene data show CDR1 as SGHTA and CDR2 as FQGTGA. CDR3 length equals 18 residues. Losses at the gene ends were 1 base for V and 5 bases for J; bases not matched to a gene: 9. CDR3 loop: CASSLIVRDRGRTGELFF. The CDR3 region has the DNA TGTGCCAGCAGCTTAATAGTTCGGGACAGGGGGAGGACCGGGGAGCTGTTTTTT.

This clonotype was seen ten or more times. The rearrangement uses TRBV27 and TRBJ2-7; 11 positions match TRBD2. This CDR3 spans 15 amino acids. V lost 5 bases to trimming and J lost 9 bases; unmatched junction nucleotides: 12. CDR1 is MNHEY and CDR2 is SMNVEV in the germline V gene (reference sequence). The CDR3 loop is CASSQYPTSGVRQYF. CDR3 bases: TGTGCCAGCAGTCAATACCCGACTAGCGGGGTACGGCAGTACTTC.

The chain is built from TRBV19 and TRBJ1-4; D remains ambiguous. Germline V gives CDR1 LNHDA, CDR2 SQIVND (reference sequence). This CDR3 comprises 12 residues. Trimming took off 6 bases at V and 8 bases at J, with 10 bases between the two ends. CDR3 nucleotide sequence: TGTGCCAGTAGAACACGGAGCGAAAAACTGTTTTTT. Translation: CASRTRSEKLFF.

V gene TRBV11-2 combines with J gene TRBJ2-6; D gene ambiguous. From germline, CDR1 is SGHAT and CDR2 FQNNGV. The CDR3 covers 14 residues. V was pared by 7 bases and J by 0 bases, with 7 bases between. CDR3 coding DNA: TGTGCCAGCATCCTCTCCTCTGGGGCCAACGTCCTGACTTTC. It yields the protein CASILSSGANVLTF.

This clonotype was found many times. The chain has TRBV20-1 and TRBJ1-2; no firm D call. V was shortened by 5 bases and J by 8 bases, with 12 bases between the two germline ends. The CDR3 is 11 residues long. CDR1 is DFQATT and CDR2 is SNEGSKA in the germline V gene (reference sequence). CDR3 sequence: CSAGRIDGYTF. Here the CDR3 DNA reads TGCAGTGCTGGACGGATCGACGGCTACACCTTC.

The chain couples TRBV20-1 to TRBJ1-2; 7 bases agree with TRBD1. The ends lost 6 bases at V and 8 bases at J; junction bases unmatched: 15. CDR1 is DFQATT and CDR2 is SNEGSKA in the germline V gene (reference sequence). CDR3 length: 14 residues. The DNA for the CDR3 is TGCAGTGCGCCTGGGACAGAAACGTCCCTGGGCTACACCTTC. Translation: CSAPGTETSLGYTF.

This clonotype was seen a few times. The J gene is TRBJ2-3, the V gene TRBV12-3 or TRBV12-4, with 8 positions matching TRBD2. Trimming took 5 bases from V and 6 from J; bases not matched to a gene: 7. The length of the CDR3 is 14 residues. Here the CDR3 DNA reads TGTGCCAGCAGTCTCGGACTAGCAGGTGATACGCAGTATTTT. Its translation: CASSLGLAGDTQYF.

Ten or more counts support this clonotype. This chain links TRBV5-6 with TRBJ2-1; 8 bases align to TRBD2. The germline V gene has CDR1 SGHDT and CDR2 YYEEEE. V shed 10 bases and J 6 bases; nucleotides not matched to a gene: 9. The CDR3 length is 13 residues. The CDR3 nucleotides read TGTGCCGGTCAAAGCGGGAGTCCCAATGAGCAGTTCTTC. It is translated as CAGQSGSPNEQFF. The complete variable domain, with remaining parts taken from reference TRBV5-6 and TRBJ2-1, reads DAGVTQSPTHLIKTRGQQVTLRCSPKSGHDTVSWYQQALGQGPQFIFQYYEEEERQRGNFPDRFSGHQFPNYSSELNVNALLLGDSALYLCAGQSGSPNEQFFGPGTRLTVL.

This clonotype appeared many times. CDR3 amino acids: CASSQDLVGIDTQYF. The CDR3 coding sequence is TGCGCCAGCAGCCAAGATTTGGTGGGTATAGATACGCAGTATTTT. This sequence joins TRBV4-3 and TRBJ2-3; D remains unclear. Trimming took off 0 bases at V and 5 bases at J, with 12 bases between the two ends. Per the germline V gene, CDR1 is LGHNA and CDR2 is YSLEER. This CDR3 contains 15 residues.

This clonotype was seen just once. The DNA for the CDR3 is TGTGCCACCAGCAGAGTTGGTGTCTCCTACAATGAGCAGTTCTTC. As protein: CATSRVGVSYNEQFF. This chain connects TRBV15 to TRBJ2-1; unclear D gene. Germline assignment: CDR1 LNHNV and CDR2 YYDKDF (reference sequence). This CDR3 spans 15 amino acids. Deletions cut 1 base from V and 0 bases from J, with 7 bases between.

The rearrangement links TRBV10-2 to TRBJ2-7, with D unresolved. Germline V CDR1 and CDR2: WSHSY, SAAADI. CDR3 length equals 13 residues. Trimming shortened V by 2 bases and J by 1 base, and 6 bases separated the two germline ends. This CDR3 reads CASSEHKSYEQYF. In DNA, the CDR3 is TGCGCCAGCAGTGAGCACAAGTCCTACGAGCAGTACTTC.

This chain connects TRBV10-2 to TRBJ2-7, with TRBD2 matching 10 bases. The J segment lost 3 bases and the V segment lost 10 bases, leaving 9 bases of the junction unmatched. This CDR3 region has 14 residues. Germline loops: CDR1 WSHSY, CDR2 SAAADI. The CDR3 DNA sequence: TGCGCCATCACTAGCGGGGTCACCTACTACGAGCAGTACTTC. Protein: CAITSGVTYYEQYF.

This clonotype has a single count. The chain joins TRBV9 to TRBJ1-5; no reliable D call. This CDR3 region has 14 residues. V dropped 0 bases and J dropped 7 bases, with 11 bases sitting between them. Germline V gene lookup returns CDR1 SGDLS and CDR2 YYNGEE. The CDR3 here is CASSVGTGGQPQHF. CDR3 DNA: TGTGCCAGCAGCGTAGGAACGGGAGGGCAGCCCCAGCATTTT.

This chain uses TRBV10-3 with TRBJ2-3, with D unresolved. The CDR3 runs to 15 residues. Per the germline V gene, CDR1 is ENHRY and CDR2 is SYGVKD. V was shortened by 6 bases and J by 4 bases, with 17 bases between the two germline ends. As DNA, the CDR3 is TGTGCCATCAGGACGGACGGTTTTTCCCCAGATACGCAGTATTTT. Protein product: CAIRTDGFSPDTQYF.